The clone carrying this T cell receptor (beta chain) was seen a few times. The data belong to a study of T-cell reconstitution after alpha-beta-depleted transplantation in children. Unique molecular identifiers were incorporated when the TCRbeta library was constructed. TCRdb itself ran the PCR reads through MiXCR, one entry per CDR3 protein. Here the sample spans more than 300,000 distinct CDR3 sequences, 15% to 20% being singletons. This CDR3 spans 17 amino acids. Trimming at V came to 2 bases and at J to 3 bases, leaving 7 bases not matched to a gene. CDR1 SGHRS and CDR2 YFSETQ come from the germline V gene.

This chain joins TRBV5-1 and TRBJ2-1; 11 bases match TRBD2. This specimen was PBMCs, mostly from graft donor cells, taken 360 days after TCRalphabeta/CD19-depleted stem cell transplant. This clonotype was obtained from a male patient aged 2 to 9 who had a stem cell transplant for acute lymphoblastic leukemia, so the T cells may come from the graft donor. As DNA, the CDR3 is TGCGCCAGCAGCTTTGCCCGGACTAGCGGGTACTACAATGAGCAGTTCTTC. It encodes CASSFARTSGYYNEQFF.